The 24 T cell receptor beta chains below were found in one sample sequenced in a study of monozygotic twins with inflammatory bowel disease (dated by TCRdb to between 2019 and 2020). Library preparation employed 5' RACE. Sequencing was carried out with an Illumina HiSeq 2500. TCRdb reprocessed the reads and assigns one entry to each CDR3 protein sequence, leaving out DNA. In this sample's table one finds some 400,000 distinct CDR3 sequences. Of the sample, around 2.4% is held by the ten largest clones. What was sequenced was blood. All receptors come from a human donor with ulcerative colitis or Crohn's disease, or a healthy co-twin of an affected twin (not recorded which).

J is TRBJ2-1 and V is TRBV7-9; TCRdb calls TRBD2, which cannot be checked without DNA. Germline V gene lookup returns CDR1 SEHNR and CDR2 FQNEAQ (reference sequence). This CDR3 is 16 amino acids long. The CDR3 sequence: CASSLEYTAGGLEQFF.

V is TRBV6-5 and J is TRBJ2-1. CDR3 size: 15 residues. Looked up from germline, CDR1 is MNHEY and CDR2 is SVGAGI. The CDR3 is CASSSTQALYNEQFF.

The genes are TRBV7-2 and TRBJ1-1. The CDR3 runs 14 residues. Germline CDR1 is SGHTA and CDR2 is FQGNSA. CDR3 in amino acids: CASSSSHGVGEAFF. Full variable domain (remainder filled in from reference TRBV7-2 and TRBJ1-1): GAGVSQSPSNKVTEKGKDVELRCDPISGHTALYWYRQSLGQGLEFLIYFQGNSAPDKSGLPSDRFSAERTGGSVSTLTIQRTQQEDSAVYLCASSSSHGVGEAFFGQGTRLTVV.

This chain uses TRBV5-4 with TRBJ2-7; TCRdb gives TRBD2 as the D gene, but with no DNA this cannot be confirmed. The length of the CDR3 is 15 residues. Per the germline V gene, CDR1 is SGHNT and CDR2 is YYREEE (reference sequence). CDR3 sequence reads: CASSLRGGLSYEQYF.

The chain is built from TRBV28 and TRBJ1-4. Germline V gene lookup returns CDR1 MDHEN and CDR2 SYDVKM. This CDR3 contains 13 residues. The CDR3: CASSLDGSGKLFF.

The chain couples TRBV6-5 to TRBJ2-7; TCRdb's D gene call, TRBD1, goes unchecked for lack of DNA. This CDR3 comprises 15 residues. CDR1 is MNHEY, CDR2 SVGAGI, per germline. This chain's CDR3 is CASSYDMGRFYEQYF.

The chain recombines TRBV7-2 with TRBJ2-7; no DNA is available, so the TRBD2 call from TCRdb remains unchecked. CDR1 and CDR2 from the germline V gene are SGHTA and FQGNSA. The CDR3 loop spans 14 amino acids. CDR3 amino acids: CASSLRGGRYEQYF.

CDR3 amino acids: CASSSLGGGPSGELFF. The chain joins TRBV6-5 to TRBJ2-2; TCRdb reports TRBD2, a call that lacks DNA to check it against. This CDR3 has 16 residues. The germline V gene has CDR1 MNHEY and CDR2 SVGAGI.

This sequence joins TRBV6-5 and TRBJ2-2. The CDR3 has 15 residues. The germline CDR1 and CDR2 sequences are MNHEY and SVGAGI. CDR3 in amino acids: CASSYETVNTGELFF.

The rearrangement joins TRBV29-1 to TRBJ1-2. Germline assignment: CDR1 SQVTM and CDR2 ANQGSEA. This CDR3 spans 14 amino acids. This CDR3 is CSHPITRANYGYTF. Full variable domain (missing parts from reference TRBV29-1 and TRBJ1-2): SAVISQKPSRDICQRGTSLTIQCQVDSQVTMMFWYRQQPGQSLTLIATANQGSEATYESGFVIDKFPISRPNLTFSTLTVSNMSPEDSSIYLCSHPITRANYGYTFGSGTRLTVV.

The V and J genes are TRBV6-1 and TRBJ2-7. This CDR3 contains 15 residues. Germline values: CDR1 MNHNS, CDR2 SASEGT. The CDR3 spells CASSEARGRMDEQYF.

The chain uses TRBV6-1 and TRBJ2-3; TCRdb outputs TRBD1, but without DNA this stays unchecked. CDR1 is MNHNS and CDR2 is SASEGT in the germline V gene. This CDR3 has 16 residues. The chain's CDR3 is CASTAAPGGGADTQYF.

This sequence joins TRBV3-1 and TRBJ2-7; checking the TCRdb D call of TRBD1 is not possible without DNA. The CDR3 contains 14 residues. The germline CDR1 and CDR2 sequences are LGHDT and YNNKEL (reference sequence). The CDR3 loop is CAIPTGRDLYEQYF.

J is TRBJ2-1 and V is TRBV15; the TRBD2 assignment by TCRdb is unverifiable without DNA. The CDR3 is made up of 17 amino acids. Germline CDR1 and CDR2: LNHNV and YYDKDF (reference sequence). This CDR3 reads CASLTSGRLSLYNEQFF.

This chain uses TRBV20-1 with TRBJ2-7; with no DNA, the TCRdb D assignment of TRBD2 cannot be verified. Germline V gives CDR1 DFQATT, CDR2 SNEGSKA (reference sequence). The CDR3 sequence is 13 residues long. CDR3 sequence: CSARVAGLYEQYF.

CDR3 amino acids: CSARVPRYEQYF. V is TRBV20-1 and J is TRBJ2-7; without DNA, the TCRdb call of TRBD1 cannot be checked. The CDR3 covers 12 residues. Germline assignment: CDR1 DFQATT and CDR2 SNEGSKA (reference sequence).

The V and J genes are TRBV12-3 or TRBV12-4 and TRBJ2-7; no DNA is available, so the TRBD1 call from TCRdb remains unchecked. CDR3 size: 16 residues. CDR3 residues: CASSPLGRDGSYEQYF.

The CDR3 region is CASSPQGQSTDTQYF. J is TRBJ2-3 and V is TRBV7-9; TCRdb proposes TRBD1, but this gene call is untestable without DNA. The CDR3 runs to 15 residues. Germline V gene lookup returns CDR1 SEHNR and CDR2 FQNEAQ (reference sequence).

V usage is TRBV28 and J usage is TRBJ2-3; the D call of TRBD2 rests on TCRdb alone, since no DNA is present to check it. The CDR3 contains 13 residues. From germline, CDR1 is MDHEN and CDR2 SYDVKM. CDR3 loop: CASSFYRENTQYF.

CDR3: CASSLAGKSTDTQYF. The chain joins TRBV5-1 to TRBJ2-3. CDR3 size: 15 residues. Germline CDR1 SGHRS, CDR2 YFSETQ. Variable domain in full (rest from reference TRBV5-1 and TRBJ2-3): KAGVTQTPRYLIKTRGQQVTLSCSPISGHRSVSWYQQTPGQGLQFLFEYFSETQRNKGNFPGRFSGRQFSNSRSEMNVSTLELGDSALYLCASSLAGKSTDTQYFGPGTRLTVL.

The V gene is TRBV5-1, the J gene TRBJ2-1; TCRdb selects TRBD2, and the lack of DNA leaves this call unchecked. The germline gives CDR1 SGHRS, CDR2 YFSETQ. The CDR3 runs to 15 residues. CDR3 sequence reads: CASSLEREVVNEQFF.

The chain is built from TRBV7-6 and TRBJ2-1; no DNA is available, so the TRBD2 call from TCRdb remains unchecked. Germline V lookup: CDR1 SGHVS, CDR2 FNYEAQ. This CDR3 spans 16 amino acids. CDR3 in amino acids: CASSRRREGGKNEQFF.

The CDR3 region is CAWSSRLDTQYF. The chain couples TRBV30 to TRBJ2-3. This CDR3 has 12 amino acids. CDR1 GTSNPN and CDR2 SVGIG come from the germline V gene (reference sequence).

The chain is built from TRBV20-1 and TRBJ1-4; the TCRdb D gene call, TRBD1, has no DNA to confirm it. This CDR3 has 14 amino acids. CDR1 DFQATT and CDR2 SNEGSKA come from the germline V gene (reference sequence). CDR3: CSAIVTGVGEKLFF.